What follows are 25 T cell receptor beta chains derived from one specimen sequenced in a study of shared T cell receptors in the human thymus (dated by TCRdb to 2020 to 2023). Libraries came from the immunoSEQ multiplex PCR assay. Entries here come from immuneACCESS through TCRdb and include only in-frame sequences with V and J called. Some clones fail to appear in such tables; in the studies checked, an unresolved V gene covers under half of the shortfall, and the cause of the remainder is unknown. The table for this sample lists over 650,000 clones; 80% to 90% of them were counted only once. The ten largest account for under 0.01% of the sample. These records were also assigned to another study, of human thymus T cells.

Specimen: thymocytes. The receptors stem from a boy under two years old with a congenital heart defect. Donor details come from another sample of the same person, matched by shared clones.

This clone was counted a single time. J is TRBJ1-3 and V is TRBV21-1; the D call TRBD1 from the table was never checked on the DNA. TRBV21-1 is flagged as a pseudogene. This CDR3 is built from 16 residues. The CDR3 DNA reads TGTGCCAGCAGCAAAGTGGTCAGGGGGACTGGAAACACCATATATTTT. Encoded protein: CASSKVVRGTGNTIYF.

The J gene is TRBJ2-1, the V gene TRBV14; maybe TRBD2 (5 bases). The length of the CDR3 is 16 residues. Trimming took 0 bases from V and 9 from J, leaving 18 bases between them. CDR1 is SGHDN and CDR2 is FVKESK in the germline V gene. As DNA, the CDR3 is TGTGCCAGCAGCCAAGACGGAGGCAGAAGCGTGAGTGAGCAGTTCTTC. The encoded protein is CASSQDGGRSVSEQFF.

The rearrangement joins TRBV19 to TRBJ2-7; 7 nucleotides line up with TRBD1. The ends lost 4 bases at V and 4 bases at J; junction bases unmatched: 7. This CDR3 has 14 residues. CDR1 is LNHDA and CDR2 is SQIVND in the germline V gene (reference sequence). The chain's CDR3 is CASSKGALTYEQYF. The CDR3 region has the DNA TGTGCCAGTAGTAAGGGGGCGCTGACTTACGAGCAGTACTTC.

The gene calls are TRBV30 and TRBJ2-5; D is possibly TRBD1 (6 bases). The CDR3 is made up of 17 amino acids. Trimming left V 0 bases short and J 4 bases short, with 21 bases between. Germline loops: CDR1 GTSNPN, CDR2 SVGIG (reference sequence). CDR3 residues: CAWSVWPPQRGGETQYF. CDR3 in DNA: TGTGCCTGGAGTGTATGGCCGCCGCAACGAGGGGGAGAGACCCAGTACTTC.

The V and J genes are TRBV2 and TRBJ1-2; D gene unclear. The CDR3 length is 15 residues. The germline gives CDR1 SNHLY, CDR2 FYNNEI. Between the trimmed V and J ends, which lost 9 bases and 3 bases, there was a span of 20 bases. CDR3 residues: CASTPSTERDYGYTF. Written as DNA, the CDR3 is TGTGCCAGTACTCCCTCCACGGAGAGGGACTATGGCTACACCTTC.

V usage is TRBV5-1 and J usage is TRBJ1-2, with 8 nucleotides matching TRBD1. The CDR3 extends over 14 amino acids. J was trimmed by 7 bases and V by 4 bases; bases with no gene match: 9. Germline V gene lookup returns CDR1 SGHRS and CDR2 YFSETQ. CDR3 sequence (DNA): TGCGCCAGCAGCACGGACAGGGAAAGGAGTGGCTACACCTTC. This codes for CASSTDRERSGYTF.

V is TRBV28 and J is TRBJ2-7, with TRBD2 matching 8 bases. The CDR3 is made up of 15 amino acids. The ends lost 6 bases at V and 7 bases at J; junction bases unmatched: 14. Germline-derived CDR1 and CDR2 are MDHEN and SYDVKM. CDR3 in amino acids: CASRPSSAGAKEQYF. Written as DNA, the CDR3 is TGTGCCAGCAGACCCTCCTCAGCGGGGGCGAAGGAGCAGTACTTC.

The rearrangement links TRBV29-1 to TRBJ2-7; TRBD1 might be the D (6 bases). Germline V gene data show CDR1 as SQVTM and CDR2 as ANQGSEA. The CDR3 length is 13 residues. V was shortened by 7 bases and J by 4 bases, with 17 bases between the two germline ends. The CDR3 bases are TGCAGCGCCTACAGGGTAGAAGGGTACGAGCAGTACTTC. Translating gives CSAYRVEGYEQYF.

The gene calls are TRBV18 and TRBJ1-5; TRBD1 is a possible D gene (5 bases). CDR1 KGHSH and CDR2 LQKENI come from the germline V gene. V gave up 3 bases and J gave up 0 bases, with 6 bases separating them. The CDR3 covers 14 residues. The CDR3, as DNA: TGTGCCAGCTCACCGGGACTTAGCAATCAGCCCCAGCATTTT. It codes for CASSPGLSNQPQHF.

V is TRBV7-9 and J is TRBJ2-7; D is perhaps TRBD2 (6 bases). V lost 1 base and J lost 2, with 12 bases in between. This CDR3 contains 15 residues. Germline V gene lookup returns CDR1 SEHNR and CDR2 FQNEAQ (reference sequence). CDR3 in amino acids: CASSLVGDSAYEQYF. The CDR3 DNA is TGTGCCAGCAGCTTAGTTGGGGACTCCGCCTACGAGCAGTACTTC.

The rearrangement links TRBV10-3 to TRBJ2-1; 7 bases line up with TRBD2. CDR1 and CDR2 from the germline V gene are ENHRY and SYGVKD. The CDR3 consists of 16 residues. Trimming removed 3 bases from V and 3 bases from J; junction bases left unmatched: 8. CDR3 sequence: CAISDCSGTDYNEQFF. The CDR3 DNA is TGTGCCATCAGTGACTGCAGCGGGACCGACTACAATGAGCAGTTCTTC.

The V call is TRBV7-2, the J call TRBJ1-1; D possibly corresponds to TRBD1 (5 bases). This CDR3 contains 13 residues. Germline V CDR1 and CDR2: SGHTA, FQGNSA. The germline V and J ends were trimmed by 6 bases and 1 base, with 9 bases remaining between them. CDR3 sequence reads: CASSHTGNTEAFF. CDR3 coding DNA: TGTGCCAGCAGTCATACAGGGAACACTGAAGCTTTCTTT. The complete variable domain, with remaining parts taken from reference TRBV7-2 and TRBJ1-1, reads GAGVSQSPSNKVTEKGKDVELRCDPISGHTALYWYRQSLGQGLEFLIYFQGNSAPDKSGLPSDRFSAERTGGSVSTLTIQRTQQEDSAVYLCASSHTGNTEAFFGQGTRLTVV.

The genes are TRBV11-3 and TRBJ2-1; 7 bases map to TRBD2. Germline CDR1 is SGHNT and CDR2 is YENEEA. This CDR3 region has 13 residues. V shed 5 bases and J 10 bases; nucleotides not matched to a gene: 8. The CDR3 DNA reads as TGTGCCAGCAGCGGGCAGCGGGGAAGGGAGCAGTTCTTC. It specifies CASSGQRGREQFF. The full variable domain, with the rest looked up from reference TRBV11-3 and TRBJ2-1, is EAGVVQSPRYKIIEKKQPVAFWCNPISGHNTLYWYLQNLGQGPELLIRYENEEAVDDSQLPKDRFSAERLKGVDSTLKIQPAELGDSAVYLCASSGQRGREQFFGPGTRLTVL.

The CDR3 loop reads CATGVQGASYEQYF. The CDR3, as DNA: TGTGCCACCGGAGTTCAGGGCGCGTCCTACGAGCAGTACTTC. The J gene is TRBJ2-7, the V gene TRBV10-3, with D possibly matching TRBD1 (5 bases). Germline-derived CDR1 and CDR2 are ENHRY and SYGVKD. Trimming pared 10 bases from V and 1 base from J, leaving 17 bases between. The CDR3 covers 14 residues.

The gene calls are TRBV6-6 and TRBJ2-7; D is possibly TRBD1 (6 bases). The V gene's germline CDR1 is MNHNY and CDR2 SVGAGI (reference sequence). The V and J ends lost 5 bases and 5 bases respectively, with 13 bases between them. The CDR3 length is 13 residues. CDR3 region: CASSNKQGNEQYF. CDR3 DNA sequence: TGTGCCAGCAGTAACAAACAGGGAAACGAGCAGTACTTC.

The rearrangement joins TRBV7-9 to TRBJ2-7; 9 bases map to TRBD2. The CDR3 runs 16 residues. V lost 1 base, J lost 6 bases, and 10 bases stayed unmatched. Germline CDR1 SEHNR, CDR2 FQNEAQ (reference sequence). This CDR3 is CASSLEFAGGPCEQYF. DNA of the CDR3: TGTGCCAGCAGCTTAGAATTCGCGGGAGGGCCGTGCGAGCAGTACTTC.

The genes are TRBV27 and TRBJ2-3, with 7 bases lining up with TRBD2. Germline CDR1 is MNHEY and CDR2 is SMNVEV (reference sequence). V shed 6 bases, J shed 9 bases, and the junction held 3 bases outside the gene matches. This CDR3 has 11 amino acids. The DNA for the CDR3 is TGTGCCAGCAGGAAGCGGGACACGCAGTATTTT. Translating it yields CASRKRDTQYF.

This chain connects TRBV4-3 to TRBJ2-2, with 8 positions matching TRBD2. This CDR3 region has 16 residues. Per germline, CDR1 LGHNA and CDR2 YSLEER. J gave up 5 bases and V 2 bases, and 7 bases lay outside the gene matches. DNA of the CDR3: TGCGCCAGCAGCCAAAACGGGAGGGGAGGAACCGGGGAGCTGTTTTTT. Protein sequence: CASSQNGRGGTGELFF.

The V call is TRBV2, the J call TRBJ2-7, with TRBD2 as a possible D gene (5 bases). The CDR3 length is 14 residues. CDR1 and CDR2 from the germline V gene are SNHLY and FYNNEI. Between the trimmed V and J ends, which lost 8 bases and 5 bases, there was a span of 19 bases. The CDR3 coding sequence is TGTGCCAGCCAGGAGGTAGCAGGTGGAAACGAGCAGTACTTC. Its translation is CASQEVAGGNEQYF.

CDR3 DNA: TGTGCCAGCAGCCAAGAGTTCGGGGGGGGCTACGAGCAGTACTTC. The encoded protein is CASSQEFGGGYEQYF. The rearrangement joins TRBV4-2 to TRBJ2-5, with 8 bases aligning to TRBD2. Gene TRBJ2-7 matches the end of the DNA better, so the J call may be wrong. The CDR3 sequence is 15 residues long. CDR1 is LGHNA and CDR2 is YNFKEQ in the germline V gene.

The chain employs TRBV5-1 and TRBJ2-3, with D perhaps matching TRBD1 (5 bases). The ends were cut back, 4 bases at V and 3 bases at J, with 15 bases in the middle. The CDR3 has 15 amino acids. Germline lookup yields CDR1 SGHRS and CDR2 YFSETQ. CDR3: CASSPLSGRTDTQYF. CDR3 coding DNA: TGCGCCAGCAGCCCGCTATCAGGGCGGACAGATACGCAGTATTTT.

The genes are TRBV7-9 and TRBJ2-1; D not resolved. The CDR3 totals 15 residues. The germline V gene encodes CDR1 SEHNR and CDR2 FQNEAQ (reference sequence). Trimming cost V 4 bases and J 3 bases, with 13 bases left between them. For the CDR3, the DNA is TGTGCCAGCAGCTCTAAAGTCACCCACTACAATGAGCAGTTCTTC. Its protein product is CASSSKVTHYNEQFF.

This chain joins TRBV9 and TRBJ2-1; 12 nucleotides align to TRBD2. V lost 2 bases and J lost 7; bases outside the gene matches: 10. The CDR3 has 17 amino acids. Germline V gene sequence: CDR1 SGDLS, CDR2 YYNGEE. CDR3 amino acids: CASSVSSGLAGPNEQFF. CDR3 bases: TGTGCCAGCAGCGTTTCATCAGGACTAGCGGGGCCTAATGAGCAGTTCTTC.

This sequence joins TRBV28 and TRBJ2-3; TRBD1 is a possible D gene (6 bases). Germline V CDR1 and CDR2: MDHEN, SYDVKM. This CDR3 is 19 amino acids long. Trimming stripped 4 bases from V and 0 bases from J, with 23 bases between. The chain's CDR3 is CASSSTTYHRDTSTDTQYF. Here the CDR3 DNA reads TGTGCCAGCAGTTCCACTACCTATCACCGGGACACTAGCACAGATACGCAGTATTTT.

The chain has TRBV4-3 and TRBJ2-6; D is uncertain. The CDR3 spans 17 residues. Trimming removed 4 bases from V and 0 bases from J, with 13 bases in between. From germline, CDR1 is LGHNA and CDR2 YSLEER. This CDR3 is CASSPFFFVSGANVLTF. The CDR3, as DNA: TGCGCCAGCAGCCCCTTTTTCTTCGTCTCTGGGGCCAACGTCCTGACTTTC.